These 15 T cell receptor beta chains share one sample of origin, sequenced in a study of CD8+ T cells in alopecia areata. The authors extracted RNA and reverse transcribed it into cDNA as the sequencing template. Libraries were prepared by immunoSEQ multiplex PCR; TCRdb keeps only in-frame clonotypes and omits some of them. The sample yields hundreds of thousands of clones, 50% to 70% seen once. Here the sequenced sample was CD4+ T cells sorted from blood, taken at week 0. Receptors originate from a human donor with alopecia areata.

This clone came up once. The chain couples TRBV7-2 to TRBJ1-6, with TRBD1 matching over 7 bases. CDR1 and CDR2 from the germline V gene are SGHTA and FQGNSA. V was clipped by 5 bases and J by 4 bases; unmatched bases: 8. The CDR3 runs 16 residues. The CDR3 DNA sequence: TGTGCCAGCAGCCTACGACAGGGCATGTATAATTCACCCCTCCACTTT. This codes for CASSLRQGMYNSPLHF. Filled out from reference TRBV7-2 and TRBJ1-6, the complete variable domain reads GAGVSQSPSNKVTEKGKDVELRCDPISGHTALYWYRQSLGQGLEFLIYFQGNSAPDKSGLPSDRFSAERTGGSVSTLTIQRTQQEDSAVYLCASSLRQGMYNSPLHFGNGTRLTVT.

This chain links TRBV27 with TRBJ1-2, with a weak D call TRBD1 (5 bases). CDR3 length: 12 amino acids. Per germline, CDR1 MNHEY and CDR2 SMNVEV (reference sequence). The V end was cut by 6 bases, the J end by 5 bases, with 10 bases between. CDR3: CASSSTEYGYTF. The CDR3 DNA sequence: TGTGCCAGCAGCTCGACAGAATATGGCTACACCTTC.

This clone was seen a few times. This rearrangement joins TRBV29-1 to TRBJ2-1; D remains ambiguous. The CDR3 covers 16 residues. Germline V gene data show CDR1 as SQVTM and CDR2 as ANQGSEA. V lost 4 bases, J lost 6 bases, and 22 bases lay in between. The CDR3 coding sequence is TGCAGCGTTGGAGGCAGGTCCTCTCTACCTTTCAATGAGCAGTTCTTC. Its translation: CSVGGRSSLPFNEQFF.

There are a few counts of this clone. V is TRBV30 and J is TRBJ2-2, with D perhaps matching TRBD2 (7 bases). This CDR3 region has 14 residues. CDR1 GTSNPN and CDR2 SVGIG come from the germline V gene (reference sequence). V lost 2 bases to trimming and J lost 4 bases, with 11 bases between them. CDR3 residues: CAWSYGGPTGELFF. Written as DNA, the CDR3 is TGTGCCTGGAGTTACGGGGGGCCCACCGGGGAGCTGTTTTTT.

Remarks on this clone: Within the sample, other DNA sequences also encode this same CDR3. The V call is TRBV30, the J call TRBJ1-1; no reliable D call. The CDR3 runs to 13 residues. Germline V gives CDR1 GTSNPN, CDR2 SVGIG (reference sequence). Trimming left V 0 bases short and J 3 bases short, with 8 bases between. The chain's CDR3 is CAWSVRGDTEAFF. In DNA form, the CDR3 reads TGTGCCTGGAGTGTGAGAGGAGACACTGAAGCTTTCTTT.

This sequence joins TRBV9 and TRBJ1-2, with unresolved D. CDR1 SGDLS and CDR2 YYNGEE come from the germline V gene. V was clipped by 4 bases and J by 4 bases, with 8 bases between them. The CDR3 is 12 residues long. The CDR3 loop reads CASSSDRYGYTF. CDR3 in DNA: TGTGCCAGCAGCTCAGACCGCTATGGCTACACCTTC.

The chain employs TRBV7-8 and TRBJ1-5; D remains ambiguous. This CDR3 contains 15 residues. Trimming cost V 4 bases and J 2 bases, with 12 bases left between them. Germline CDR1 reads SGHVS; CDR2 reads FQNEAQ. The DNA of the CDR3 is TGTGCCAGCAGCTGGGGAGCCGAGCGCAATCAGCCCCAGCATTTT. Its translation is CASSWGAERNQPQHF.

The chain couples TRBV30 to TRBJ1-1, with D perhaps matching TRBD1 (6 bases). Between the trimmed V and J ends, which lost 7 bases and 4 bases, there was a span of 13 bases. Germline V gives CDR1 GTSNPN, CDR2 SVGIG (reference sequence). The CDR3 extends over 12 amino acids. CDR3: CAFQRGGTEAFF. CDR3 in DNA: TGTGCCTTCCAAAGGGGGGGCACTGAAGCTTTCTTT. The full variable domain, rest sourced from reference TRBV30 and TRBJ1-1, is SQTIHQWPATLVQPVGSPLSLECTVEGTSNPNLYWYRQAAGRGLQLLFYSVGIGQISSEVPQNLSASRPQDRQFILSSKKLLLSDSGFYLCAFQRGGTEAFFGQGTRLTVV.

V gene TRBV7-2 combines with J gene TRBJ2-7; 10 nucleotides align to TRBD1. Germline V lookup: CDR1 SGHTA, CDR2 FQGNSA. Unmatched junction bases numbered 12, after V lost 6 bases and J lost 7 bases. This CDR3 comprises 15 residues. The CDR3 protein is CASSPPGQGSGEQYF. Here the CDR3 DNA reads TGTGCCAGCAGTCCCCCGGGACAGGGGTCTGGGGAGCAGTACTTC. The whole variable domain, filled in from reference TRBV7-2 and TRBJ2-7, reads GAGVSQSPSNKVTEKGKDVELRCDPISGHTALYWYRQSLGQGLEFLIYFQGNSAPDKSGLPSDRFSAERTGGSVSTLTIQRTQQEDSAVYLCASSPPGQGSGEQYFGPGTRLTVT.

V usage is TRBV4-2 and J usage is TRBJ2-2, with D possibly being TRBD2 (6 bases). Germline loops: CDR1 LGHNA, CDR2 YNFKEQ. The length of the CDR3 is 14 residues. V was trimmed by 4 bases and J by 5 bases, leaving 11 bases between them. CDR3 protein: CASSPGLSTGELFF. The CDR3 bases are TGTGCCAGCAGCCCCGGACTAAGTACCGGGGAGCTGTTTTTT.

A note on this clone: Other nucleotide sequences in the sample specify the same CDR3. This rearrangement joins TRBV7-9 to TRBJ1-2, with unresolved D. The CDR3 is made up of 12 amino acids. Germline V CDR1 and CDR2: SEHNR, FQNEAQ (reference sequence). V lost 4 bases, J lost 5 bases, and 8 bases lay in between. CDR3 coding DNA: TGTGCCAGCAGCTCCGAGGGTTATGGCTACACCTTC. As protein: CASSSEGYGYTF.

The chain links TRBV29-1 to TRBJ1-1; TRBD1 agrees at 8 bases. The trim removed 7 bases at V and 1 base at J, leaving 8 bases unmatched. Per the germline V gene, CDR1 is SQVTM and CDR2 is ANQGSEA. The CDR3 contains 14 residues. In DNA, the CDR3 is TGCAGCGCTTGGGACAGGAGGCCGAACACTGAAGCTTTCTTT. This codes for CSAWDRRPNTEAFF.

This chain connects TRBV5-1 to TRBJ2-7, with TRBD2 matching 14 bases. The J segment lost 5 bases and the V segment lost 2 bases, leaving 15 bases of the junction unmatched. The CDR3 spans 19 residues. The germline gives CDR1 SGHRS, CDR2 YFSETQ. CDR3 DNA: TGCGCCAGCAGCTTTTCGGGACAGCGGACTAGCGGGAGGCTCGACGAGCAGTACTTC. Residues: CASSFSGQRTSGRLDEQYF.

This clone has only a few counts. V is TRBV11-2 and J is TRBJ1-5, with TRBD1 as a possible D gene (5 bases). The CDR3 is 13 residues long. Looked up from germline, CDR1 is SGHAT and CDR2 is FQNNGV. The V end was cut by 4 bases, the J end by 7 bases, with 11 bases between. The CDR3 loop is CASSSSRDQPQHF. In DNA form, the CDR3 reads TGTGCCAGCAGCTCCTCCAGGGACCAGCCCCAGCATTTT.

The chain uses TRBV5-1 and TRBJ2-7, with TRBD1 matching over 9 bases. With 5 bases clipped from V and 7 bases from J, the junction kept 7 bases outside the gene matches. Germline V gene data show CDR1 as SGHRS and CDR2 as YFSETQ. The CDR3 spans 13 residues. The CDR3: CASRTGQGREQYF. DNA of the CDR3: TGCGCCAGCAGAACGGGACAGGGTAGGGAGCAGTACTTC.